This TCR beta chain was captured by sequencing in a study of glioma-infiltrating T cells after dendritic cell vaccination. CDR1 is SGHRS and CDR2 is YFSETQ in the germline V gene. CDR3 length: 15 amino acids. V was clipped by 5 bases and J by 6 bases, with 19 bases between them. The assay was immunoSEQ multiplex PCR, and TCRdb's table has in-frame clones only and misses some. The sample records 80,000 to 100,000 clones, around three quarters being singletons. Patients had residual fresh-frozen tumor tissue and more than two years of survival data. Notes on the study in general: Longer survival after dendritic cell vaccination followed higher pretreatment TIL content.

In regard to this clone: As yet, its antigen is unknown.

Material: blood, obtained before dendritic cell vaccination. This sequence joins TRBV5-1 and TRBJ2-3; D possibly corresponds to TRBD2 (6 bases). The TCR comes from a human donor with glioblastoma. CDR3: CASRRGPQQQDTQYF. CDR3 nucleotide sequence: TGCGCCAGCAGGCGGGGCCCTCAGCAACAGGATACGCAGTATTTT.